The sequence of this TCR beta chain was determined in a study of blood T cells in healthy people across ages. Study outcomes and limitations: A roughly linear age-dependent decrease characterized TCR beta diversity per million T cells. A conclusive naive versus antigen-experienced comparison was prevented by the unsorted PBMCs.

Around 9 milliliters of peripheral blood were drawn from each donor into EDTA-treated tubes. This clonotype turned up a few times. The antigen is unknown. Primed by a sample-barcoded 5' primer and a J-beta primer mix, a second PCR proceeded for 7 to 11 cycles. Each of the cDNA molecules was tagged by a template-switch adaptor with 12 random nucleotides. Via MiXCR, TCRdb re-called the 5' RACE reads, giving one row per CDR3 protein. The data show approximately 2,000,000 distinct CDR3 sequences, about 39% seen once. The sequence came from a human donor in good health. The sequenced sample was blood.

CDR3 DNA: TGTGCCAGCAGTTTCCCGGTTAGGGATGGCTACACCTTC. Amino acids: CASSFPVRDGYTF. V usage is TRBV6-1 and J usage is TRBJ1-2; D gene unclear. Trimming shortened V by 5 bases and J by 6 bases, and 13 bases separated the two germline ends. The CDR3 spans 13 residues. Germline V CDR1 and CDR2: MNHNS, SASEGT.